These 24 T cell receptor beta chains came from one sample sequenced in a study of T cells after yellow fever vaccination. Using its own MiXCR run on the 5' RACE reads, TCRdb lists one record per CDR3 protein. The sample yields around 310,000 distinct CDR3 sequences, about 3.5% seen once. The sample consisted of PBMCs, taken on the day of the yellow fever booster vaccination. These TCRs come from a man between 18 and 35 years old who received the YFV17D yellow fever vaccine.

This clonotype has at least ten counts. V and J are TRBV6-1 and TRBJ2-5; 13 positions match TRBD2. The CDR3 extends over 13 amino acids. With 6 bases clipped from V and 5 bases from J, the junction kept 0 bases outside the gene matches. Germline V CDR1 and CDR2: MNHNS, SASEGT. The CDR3 DNA is TGTGCCAGCAGACTAGCGGGGGGGGAGACCCAGTACTTC. Protein sequence: CASRLAGGETQYF.

J is TRBJ2-7 and V is TRBV27, with unresolved D. Germline values: CDR1 MNHEY, CDR2 SMNVEV (reference sequence). The V end was cut by 2 bases, the J end by 2 bases, with 10 bases between. This CDR3 is built from 14 residues. The CDR3 DNA reads TGTGCCAGCAGTTTAATGGCAGTACCCTACGAGCAGTACTTC. Translating gives CASSLMAVPYEQYF.

The rearrangement joins TRBV6-6 to TRBJ2-1; 9 bases are a match to TRBD1. The V segment lost 7 bases and the J segment 5 bases; nucleotides outside the gene matches: 9. The CDR3 length is 15 residues. Germline V CDR1 and CDR2: MNHNY, SVGAGI (reference sequence). CDR3 in amino acids: CASTPPGQGDNEQFF. The CDR3 bases are TGTGCCAGCACCCCACCGGGACAGGGAGACAATGAGCAGTTCTTC.

At least ten counts were recorded for this clonotype. The gene calls are TRBV10-3 and TRBJ2-7; 9 nucleotides agree with TRBD2. In germline, CDR1 is ENHRY, CDR2 SYGVKD. The CDR3 length is 14 residues. Losses at the gene ends were 6 bases for V and 3 bases for J; bases not matched to a gene: 6. The CDR3 DNA is TGTGCCATCAGCGGGACTAGCTTTGGCTACGAGCAGTACTTC. It codes for CAISGTSFGYEQYF.

This clonotype was detected a few times. J is TRBJ1-6 and V is TRBV3-1; D gene unclear. Germline CDR1 and CDR2: LGHDT and YNNKEL (reference sequence). The CDR3 covers 16 residues. Trimming pared 4 bases from V and 3 bases from J, leaving 13 bases between. The CDR3 DNA is TGTGCCAGCAGCCCCGGCAGGAATTACTATAATTCACCCCTCCACTTT. Its protein product is CASSPGRNYYNSPLHF.

There are many counts of this clonotype. The rearrangement uses TRBV7-2 and TRBJ2-7, with no clear D. Germline V gives CDR1 SGHTA, CDR2 FQGNSA. The length of the CDR3 is 13 residues. Trimming took 3 bases from V and 6 from J, leaving 12 bases between them. The CDR3 protein is CASSFPSFPEQYF. CDR3 nucleotide sequence: TGTGCCAGCAGCTTCCCGTCTTTTCCCGAGCAGTACTTC.

The V and J genes are TRBV4-3 and TRBJ2-5, with D possibly TRBD2 on 7 matching bases. Trimming took 1 base from V and 5 from J, leaving 17 bases between them. The CDR3 is 16 residues long. In germline, CDR1 is LGHNA, CDR2 YSLEER. The CDR3: CASSQGRGGRSETQYF. CDR3 in DNA: TGCGCCAGCAGCCAAGGGAGGGGGGGCCGGTCGGAGACCCAGTACTTC.

The V and J genes are TRBV29-1 and TRBJ2-7; 8 positions agree with TRBD2. The CDR3 is 14 residues long. Per germline, CDR1 SQVTM and CDR2 ANQGSEA. The junction had 8 bases not matched to a gene; V was cut back by 7 bases and J by 0 bases. Here the CDR3 reads CSAGGRASSYEQYF. CDR3 coding DNA: TGCAGCGCGGGGGGGAGGGCTAGCTCCTACGAGCAGTACTTC.

This clonotype was seen many times. V and J are TRBV10-3 and TRBJ2-7; D call uncertain. The germline CDR1 and CDR2 sequences are ENHRY and SYGVKD. This CDR3 has 12 amino acids. V lost 4 bases to trimming and J lost 4 bases, with 8 bases between them. DNA of the CDR3: TGTGCCATCAGTGGGACGGAATACGAGCAGTACGTC. Protein sequence: CAISGTEYEQYV.

The CDR3 sequence is CASSHIRDGPNTGELFF. CDR3 nucleotides: TGTGCCAGCAGTCACATACGGGACGGGCCGAACACCGGGGAGCTGTTTTTT. The chain links TRBV6-6 to TRBJ2-2; either TRBD1 or TRBD2 may supply D (5 bases each). Germline CDR1 reads MNHNY; CDR2 reads SVGAGI (reference sequence). The germline V and J ends were trimmed by 5 bases and 0 bases, with 16 bases remaining between them. CDR3 length equals 17 residues.

The gene calls are TRBV7-2 and TRBJ1-5; 9 nucleotides line up with TRBD1. The CDR3 sequence is 14 residues long. Looked up from germline, CDR1 is SGHTA and CDR2 is FQGNSA. V lost 6 bases, J lost 5 bases, and 5 bases stayed unmatched. CDR3 nucleotides: TGTGCCAGCAGATCGACAGGGGGGCATCAGCCCCAGCATTTT. Its protein is CASRSTGGHQPQHF.

This clonotype appeared a few times. The chain is built from TRBV10-3 and TRBJ2-7; D uncertain. Trimming cost V 6 bases and J 2 bases, with 8 bases left between them. The CDR3 has 12 amino acids. CDR1 and CDR2 from the germline V gene are ENHRY and SYGVKD. Written as DNA, the CDR3 is TGTGCCATCAGCGACGGAACCTACGAGCAGTACTTC. Translated, it gives CAISDGTYEQYF.

There are a few counts of this clonotype. The genes are TRBV5-5 and TRBJ2-3; D unresolved. Germline V gene sequence: CDR1 SGHKS, CDR2 YYEKEE (reference sequence). The CDR3 has 12 amino acids. Trimming took 6 bases from V and 3 from J, leaving 8 bases between them. CDR3 protein: CASNEETDTQYF. The CDR3, as DNA: TGTGCCAGCAACGAGGAGACAGATACGCAGTATTTT.

This clonotype was picked up a small number of times. The rearrangement links TRBV4-2 to TRBJ1-5, with D hard to call. CDR1 is LGHNA and CDR2 is YNFKEQ in the germline V gene. The CDR3 has 16 residues. Trimming took off 1 base at V and 2 bases at J, with 12 bases between the two ends. CDR3 DNA: TGTGCCAGCAGCCAAGGTTTCCCTCGGGGCAATCAGCCCCAGCATTTT. Translation: CASSQGFPRGNQPQHF.

In this sample, this clonotype turned up many times. The rearrangement uses TRBV4-3 and TRBJ1-5; 8 bases line up with TRBD1. Trimming cost V 2 bases and J 4 bases; bases outside gene matches: 4. The CDR3 spans 15 residues. Germline values: CDR1 LGHNA, CDR2 YSLEER. The CDR3 loop reads CASSQYTGGNQPQHF. CDR3 in DNA: TGCGCCAGCAGCCAATATACAGGGGGAAATCAGCCCCAGCATTTT.

This clonotype has a count of ten or more. The rearrangement uses TRBV4-1 and TRBJ1-1; D call uncertain. Trimming pared 0 bases from V and 4 bases from J, leaving 6 bases between. CDR3 size: 13 residues. Germline assignment: CDR1 MGHRA and CDR2 YSYEKL. In nucleotides, the CDR3 is TGCGCCAGCAGCCAAGAAGCGCCCACTGAAGCTTTCTTT. Translating it yields CASSQEAPTEAFF.

This clonotype appeared many times. The chain recombines TRBV19 with TRBJ1-2; TRBD1 agrees at 9 bases. This CDR3 has 13 amino acids. Germline V gives CDR1 LNHDA, CDR2 SQIVND (reference sequence). With 6 bases clipped from V and 8 bases from J, the junction kept 7 bases outside the gene matches. The CDR3 loop is CASSPGQGSGYTF. Written as DNA, the CDR3 is TGTGCCAGTAGCCCGGGACAGGGAAGCGGCTACACCTTC.

The table lists this clonotype with a few counts. This rearrangement joins TRBV5-1 to TRBJ2-1, with TRBD1 matching 9 bases. CDR1 and CDR2 (germline): SGHRS, YFSETQ. This CDR3 has 15 residues. Trimming removed 2 bases from V and 6 bases from J; junction bases left unmatched: 6. CDR3 region: CASSLQGAGSNEQFF. The CDR3 nucleotides read TGCGCCAGCAGCTTACAGGGGGCTGGTAGCAATGAGCAGTTCTTC.

This clonotype turned up a few times. This chain's CDR3 is CASRPVSMADTQYF. Here the CDR3 DNA reads TGTGCCAGCAGGCCAGTGTCCATGGCGGATACGCAGTATTTT. V is TRBV7-2 and J is TRBJ2-3, with no clear D. Trimming stripped 6 bases from V and 6 bases from J, with 16 bases between. The CDR3 has 14 amino acids. Germline CDR1 SGHTA, CDR2 FQGNSA.

The sample holds many counts of this clonotype. The V gene is TRBV20-1, the J gene TRBJ2-7; D ambiguous. Trimming removed 1 base from V and 3 bases from J, with 4 bases in between. This CDR3 comprises 11 residues. Germline CDR1 is DFQATT and CDR2 is SNEGSKA (reference sequence). CDR3 sequence reads: CSARANYEQYF. CDR3 DNA sequence: TGCAGTGCTAGAGCCAACTACGAGCAGTACTTC.

At least ten counts were recorded for this clonotype. V gene TRBV6-5 combines with J gene TRBJ1-4; D ambiguous. This CDR3 is 13 amino acids long. The V end was cut by 5 bases, the J end by 7 bases, with 11 bases between. Germline V gene sequence: CDR1 MNHEY, CDR2 SVGAGI. Written as DNA, the CDR3 is TGTGCCAGCAGTGAGACAAGGGTTGAAAAACTGTTTTTT. Translating it yields CASSETRVEKLFF.

This clonotype was recorded many times. The genes are TRBV7-2 and TRBJ1-1, with D hard to call. V gave up 0 bases and J gave up 12 bases, with 8 bases separating them. The CDR3 has 11 residues. In germline, CDR1 is SGHTA, CDR2 FQGNSA. As DNA, the CDR3 is TGTGCCAGCAGCTTAGCGGGTTTGTCTTTCTTT. Translating gives CASSLAGLSFF.

This clonotype came up many times. The chain combines TRBV12-3 or TRBV12-4 with TRBJ2-2; TRBD2 matches 8 bases. J lost 0 bases, V lost 6 bases, and 6 bases had no gene match. The CDR3 covers 16 residues. This CDR3 is CASSPYSGTNTGELFF. In nucleotides, the CDR3 is TGTGCCAGCAGCCCGTATAGCGGGACGAACACCGGGGAGCTGTTTTTT.

This clonotype was detected a few times. The chain couples TRBV7-2 to TRBJ2-3, with 10 bases matching TRBD1. The CDR3 runs 18 residues. Germline V gives CDR1 SGHTA, CDR2 FQGNSA. The V segment lost 4 bases and the J segment 4 bases; nucleotides outside the gene matches: 14. The CDR3 DNA reads as TGTGCCAGCAGCTCCCTAGGGTTTAAGGGACAGGGGTCAGATACGCAGTATTTT. Translating gives CASSSLGFKGQGSDTQYF.